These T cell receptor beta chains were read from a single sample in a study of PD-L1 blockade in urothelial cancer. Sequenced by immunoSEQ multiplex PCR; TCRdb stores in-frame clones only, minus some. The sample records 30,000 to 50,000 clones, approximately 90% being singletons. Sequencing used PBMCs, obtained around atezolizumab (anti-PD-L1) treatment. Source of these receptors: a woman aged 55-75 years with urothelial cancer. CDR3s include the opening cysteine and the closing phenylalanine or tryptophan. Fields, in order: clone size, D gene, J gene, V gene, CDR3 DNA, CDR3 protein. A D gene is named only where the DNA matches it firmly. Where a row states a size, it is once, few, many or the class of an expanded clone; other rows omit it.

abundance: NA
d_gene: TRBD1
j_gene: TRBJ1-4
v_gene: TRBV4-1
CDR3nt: TGCGCCAGCAGCCAGCTGACAGGGCGGTCGGATAGTGAAAAACTGTTTTTT
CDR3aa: CASSQLTGRSDSEKLFF

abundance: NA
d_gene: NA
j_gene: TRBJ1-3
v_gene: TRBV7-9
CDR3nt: TGTGCCAGCAGCTTAGTGGCAGGGGCTGGAAACACCATATATTTT
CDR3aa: CASSLVAGAGNTIYF

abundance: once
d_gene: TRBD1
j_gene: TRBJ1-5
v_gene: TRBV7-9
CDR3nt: TGTGCCAGCAGCCGGACAGGGGGAGGTGAGCCCCAGCATTTT
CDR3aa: CASSRTGGGEPQHF

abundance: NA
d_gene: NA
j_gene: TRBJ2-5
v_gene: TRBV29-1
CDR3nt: TGCAGCACCATTAGAAGTGGAGAGACCCAGTACTTC
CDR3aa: CSTIRSGETQYF

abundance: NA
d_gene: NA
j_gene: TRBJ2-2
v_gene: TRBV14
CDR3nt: TGTGCCAGCAGCCAAGCAGCTAGTAACACCGGGGAGCTGTTTTTT
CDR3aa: CASSQAASNTGELFF

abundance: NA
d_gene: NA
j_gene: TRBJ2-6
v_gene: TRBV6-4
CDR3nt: TGTGCCAGCAGTGACAGTATAGACTCTGGGGCCAACGTCCTGACTTTC
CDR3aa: CASSDSIDSGANVLTF

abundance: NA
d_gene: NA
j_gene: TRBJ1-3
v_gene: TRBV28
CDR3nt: TGTGCCAGCAGTCTAGGGGGGGTTGGAAACACCATATATTTT
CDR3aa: CASSLGGVGNTIYF

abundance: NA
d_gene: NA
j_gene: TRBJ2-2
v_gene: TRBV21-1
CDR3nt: TGTGCCAGCAGCACCCCGGACACGAACACCGGGGAGCTGTTTTTT
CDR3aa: CASSTPDTNTGELFF

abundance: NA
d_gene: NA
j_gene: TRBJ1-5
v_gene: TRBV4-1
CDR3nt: TGCGCCAGCAGCCAAGATCCCGGACGGGGATCCAATCAGCCCCAGCATTTT
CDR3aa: CASSQDPGRGSNQPQHF

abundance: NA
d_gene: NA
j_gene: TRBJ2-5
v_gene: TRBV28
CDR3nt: TGTGCCAGCAGTCTCTGGGTTCGGGGGAGAGGGGAGACCCAGTACTTC
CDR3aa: CASSLWVRGRGETQYF

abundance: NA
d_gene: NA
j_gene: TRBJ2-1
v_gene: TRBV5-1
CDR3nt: TGCGCCAGCAGCTTGGTGGTAGCGCCCTATGAGCAGTTCTTC
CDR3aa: CASSLVVAPYEQFF

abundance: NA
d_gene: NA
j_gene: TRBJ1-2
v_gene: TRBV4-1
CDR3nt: TGCGCCAGCAGCCAAGATAGCGGCAGAATCTACACCTTC
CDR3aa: CASSQDSGRIYTF

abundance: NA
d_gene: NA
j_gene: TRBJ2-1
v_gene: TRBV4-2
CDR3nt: TGTGCCAGCAGCCAAGAAAACCTTTTGCGGAATGAGCAGTTCTTC
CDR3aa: CASSQENLLRNEQFF

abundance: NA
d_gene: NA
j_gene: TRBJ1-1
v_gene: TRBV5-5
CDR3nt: TGTGCCAGCAGCTTGGATTTGAGAGGGAGGACTGAAGCTTTCTTT
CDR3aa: CASSLDLRGRTEAFF

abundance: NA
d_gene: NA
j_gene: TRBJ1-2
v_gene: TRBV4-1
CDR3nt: TGCGCCAGCAGCCAGGTCCGACAGGATGACTATGGCTACACCTTC
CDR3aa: CASSQVRQDDYGYTF